This entry lists 32 T cell receptor beta chains sequenced from one sample in a study of shared clonotypes between healthy human individuals. Produced via immunoSEQ multiplex PCR; TCRdb's table is partial and in-frame only. This table holds 650,000 to 750,000 clones, 55% to 75% found once. Specimen: memory CD4+ T cells sorted from blood. The subset: CD45RA-negative fraction. All receptors derive from a woman under 40 in good health.

The rearrangement links TRBV7-9 to TRBJ1-3; D uncertain. CDR1 and CDR2 (germline): SEHNR, FQNEAQ (reference sequence). V was trimmed by 5 bases and J by 9 bases, leaving 8 bases between them. The CDR3 runs to 11 residues. CDR3 in amino acids: CASSPQLTIYF. The CDR3, as DNA: TGTGCCAGCAGCCCCCAACTCACCATATATTTT.

A remark on this clone: This sample also contains other DNA sequences that code for the same CDR3. The chain uses TRBV29-1 and TRBJ2-5, with D possibly matching TRBD2 (6 bases). This CDR3 has 12 residues. V gave up 7 bases and J gave up 2 bases, with 11 bases separating them. CDR1 and CDR2 from the germline V gene are SQVTM and ANQGSEA. CDR3 region: CSGRGGQETQYF. The CDR3 DNA reads TGCAGCGGGAGGGGCGGACAAGAGACCCAGTACTTC. Based on the CDR3 plus reference TRBV29-1 and TRBJ2-5, the full variable domain is SAVISQKPSRDICQRGTSLTIQCQVDSQVTMMFWYRQQPGQSLTLIATANQGSEATYESGFVIDKFPISRPNLTFSTLTVSNMSPEDSSIYLCSGRGGQETQYFGPGTRLLVL.

The chain joins TRBV7-8 to TRBJ1-1, with D possibly being TRBD1 (5 bases). V lost 11 bases and J 1 base, leaving 17 bases between the germline ends. The CDR3 is 14 amino acids. Germline V lookup: CDR1 SGHVS, CDR2 FQNEAQ. The CDR3 DNA follows: TGTGCCGGGACCCCACTGGAGGGGAACACTGAAGCTTTCTTT. This codes for CAGTPLEGNTEAFF.

A single count supports this clone. The CDR3 DNA reads as TGTGCCAGCAGCTTAGCCAACAGGGGTCATAGCAATCAGCCCCAGCATTTT. Translating gives CASSLANRGHSNQPQHF. V usage is TRBV7-8 and J usage is TRBJ1-5; 7 bases map to TRBD1. Germline trimming cut 0 bases from V and 0 bases from J; bases unmatched to any gene: 5. Germline lookup yields CDR1 SGHVS and CDR2 FQNEAQ. This CDR3 is built from 17 residues.

The chain couples TRBV29-1 to TRBJ2-3; unclear D gene. With 4 bases removed from V and 5 bases from J, the gap between germline ends came to 13 bases. CDR3 length equals 13 residues. Germline CDR1 SQVTM, CDR2 ANQGSEA. CDR3 nucleotide sequence: TGCAGCGTTGTCGGGCAGAGGAAAGATACGCAGTATTTT. Translation: CSVVGQRKDTQYF.

The V call is TRBV18, the J call TRBJ1-5; D call uncertain. The CDR3 totals 13 residues. Trimming left V 2 bases short and J 5 bases short, with 7 bases between. Germline V gene data show CDR1 as KGHSH and CDR2 as LQKENI. CDR3 sequence: CASSPDQDQPQHF. The CDR3 coding sequence is TGTGCCAGCTCACCAGATCAGGATCAGCCCCAGCATTTT.

This clone showed up just once. The V gene is TRBV7-2, the J gene TRBJ2-2; D ambiguous. The CDR3 totals 15 residues. Germline loops: CDR1 SGHTA, CDR2 FQGNSA. V shed 1 base and J shed 6 bases, with 12 bases lying between them. Here the CDR3 reads CASSLGPSSAGELFF. CDR3 nucleotide sequence: TGTGCCAGCAGCTTAGGACCCTCGTCCGCCGGGGAGCTGTTTTTT.

Concerning this clone: Other DNA sequences in this specimen translate into the identical CDR3. The chain is built from TRBV19 and TRBJ1-2, with 7 positions matching TRBD1. The CDR3 covers 13 residues. Germline V gives CDR1 LNHDA, CDR2 SQIVND (reference sequence). V shed 4 bases and J 6 bases; nucleotides not matched to a gene: 5. The CDR3 here is CASSTRQGDGYTF. CDR3 DNA sequence: TGTGCCAGTAGTACCCGACAGGGCGATGGCTACACCTTC.

The chain employs TRBV2 and TRBJ2-1, with 15 bases that match TRBD2. V lost 5 bases, J lost 0 bases, and 2 bases stayed unmatched. This CDR3 spans 17 amino acids. Germline loops: CDR1 SNHLY, CDR2 FYNNEI. CDR3 coding DNA: TGTGCCAGCAGTCCGGGACTAGCGGGAGGCTCCTACAATGAGCAGTTCTTC. This gives the protein CASSPGLAGGSYNEQFF.

The chain combines TRBV7-9 with TRBJ2-2; no reliable D call. The ends were cut back, 0 bases at V and 6 bases at J, with 5 bases in the middle. The CDR3 extends over 13 amino acids. Germline CDR1 and CDR2: SEHNR and FQNEAQ (reference sequence). CDR3 nucleotides: TGTGCCAGCAGCTTAGCAGTGGCCGGGGAGCTGTTTTTT. Its protein is CASSLAVAGELFF.

This clone was recorded once. This chain uses TRBV15 with TRBJ2-5; weak D call: TRBD2 (6 bases). V was cut by 3 bases and J by 6 bases, with 17 bases left in between. CDR1 and CDR2 from the germline V gene are LNHNV and YYDKDF (reference sequence). The CDR3 covers 15 residues. Here the CDR3 DNA reads TGTGCCACCAGCAGGGGACTCCCCGTGTTGAAGACCCAGTACTTC. Protein: CATSRGLPVLKTQYF. The full variable domain, rest sourced from reference TRBV15 and TRBJ2-5, is DAMVIQNPRYQVTQFGKPVTLSCSQTLNHNVMYWYQQKSSQAPKLLFHYYDKDFNNEADTPDNFQSRRPNTSFCFLDIRSPGLGDTAMYLCATSRGLPVLKTQYFGPGTRLLVL.

This clone was seen only a few times. This chain links TRBV2 with TRBJ2-1; 11 nucleotides line up with TRBD2. CDR1 and CDR2 (germline): SNHLY, FYNNEI. J gave up 3 bases and V 5 bases, and 6 bases lay outside the gene matches. The length of the CDR3 is 16 residues. CDR3 coding DNA: TGTGCCAGCAGTCACTTCACTAGCGGGAGCTACAATGAGCAGTTCTTC. Its protein product is CASSHFTSGSYNEQFF.

This chain uses TRBV5-6 with TRBJ2-7; D not resolved. This CDR3 has 15 residues. Germline V gives CDR1 SGHDT, CDR2 YYEEEE. The V end lost 1 base, the J end lost 3 bases, and 14 bases lay between the germline ends. CDR3 nucleotides: TGTGCCAGCAGCTTGCCAGGTGTCTCCTACTACGAGCAGTACTTC. Its protein product is CASSLPGVSYYEQYF.

This clone occurred many times. Other DNA sequences from this sample encode an identical CDR3 as well. In DNA, the CDR3 is TGTGCCAGCTCGCTAACAGGGAGGGATCAGCCCCAGCATTTT. Translation gives CASSLTGRDQPQHF. The V gene is TRBV18, the J gene TRBJ1-5; D is possibly TRBD1 (6 bases). Germline CDR1 is KGHSH and CDR2 is LQKENI. V lost 6 bases and J lost 5, with 14 bases in between. The CDR3 totals 14 residues.

This chain joins TRBV10-2 and TRBJ2-1, with 14 bases identical to TRBD2. Germline CDR1 is WSHSY and CDR2 is SAAADI. V shed 10 bases, J shed 8 bases, and the junction held 13 bases outside the gene matches. The CDR3 contains 16 residues. CDR3: CATLRLAGGSPDEQFF. Written as DNA, the CDR3 is TGCGCCACCTTGAGACTAGCGGGAGGGAGTCCAGATGAGCAGTTCTTC.

This clone has just one count. CDR3 loop: CASSREGDRANEKLFF. CDR3 sequence (DNA): TGCGCCAGCAGCCGGGAAGGGGACAGGGCTAATGAAAAACTGTTTTTT. This chain connects TRBV5-1 to TRBJ1-4; 9 bases agree with TRBD1. CDR3 size: 16 residues. Germline values: CDR1 SGHRS, CDR2 YFSETQ. The ends lost 4 bases at V and 3 bases at J; junction bases unmatched: 7.

The V call is TRBV29-1, the J call TRBJ2-5, with D possibly being TRBD2 (5 bases). There are 12 residues in the CDR3. In germline, CDR1 is SQVTM, CDR2 ANQGSEA. V was trimmed by 6 bases and J by 4 bases, leaving 12 bases between them. CDR3 sequence: CSVSGGRETQYF. The CDR3 DNA is TGCAGCGTCTCAGGAGGACGAGAGACCCAGTACTTC. The complete variable domain, with remaining parts taken from reference TRBV29-1 and TRBJ2-5, reads SAVISQKPSRDICQRGTSLTIQCQVDSQVTMMFWYRQQPGQSLTLIATANQGSEATYESGFVIDKFPISRPNLTFSTLTVSNMSPEDSSIYLCSVSGGRETQYFGPGTRLLVL.

The chain links TRBV28 to TRBJ1-5, with D possibly TRBD1 on 6 matching bases. The CDR3 length is 11 residues. Germline V CDR1 and CDR2: MDHEN, SYDVKM. V dropped 8 bases and J dropped 7 bases, with 9 bases sitting between them. The CDR3 sequence is CASQGRQPQHF. CDR3 sequence (DNA): TGTGCCAGCCAGGGGCGCCAGCCCCAGCATTTT.

The chain carries TRBV7-3 and TRBJ2-2; D possibly corresponds to TRBD1 (5 bases). The CDR3 covers 13 residues. Germline V gene sequence: CDR1 SGHTA, CDR2 FQGTGA. V was cut by 5 bases and J by 2 bases, with 6 bases left in between. In DNA, the CDR3 is TGTGCCAGCAGCGACAGAAACACCGGGGAGCTGTTTTTT. Translation gives CASSDRNTGELFF.

V is TRBV28 and J is TRBJ2-2; TRBD1 agrees at 9 bases. V lost 4 bases, J lost 5 bases, and 5 bases stayed unmatched. In germline, CDR1 is MDHEN, CDR2 SYDVKM. The CDR3 loop spans 15 amino acids. The CDR3 DNA follows: TGTGCCAGCAGTTCGGGACAGGGAGGAACCGGGGAGCTGTTTTTT. Residues: CASSSGQGGTGELFF.

V and J are TRBV7-2 and TRBJ1-1; D not resolved. Germline lookup yields CDR1 SGHTA and CDR2 FQGNSA. The CDR3 is 13 amino acids. V shed 3 bases and J shed 5 bases, with 10 bases lying between them. CDR3 residues: CASSFSGDTEAFF. As DNA, the CDR3 is TGTGCCAGCAGCTTTTCTGGGGATACTGAAGCTTTCTTT.

This clone was detected a few times. Compared with germline, one end of the junction differs, possibly owing to a read error. This rearrangement joins TRBV18 to TRBJ2-7; TRBD2 is a possible D gene (6 bases). CDR3 length: 14 residues. CDR1 and CDR2 (germline): KGHSH, LQKENI. CDR3 coding DNA: TGTGCCAGCTCACCAGAGGCCCTAGCGACCCACCTGTCCTTC. This gives the protein CASSPEALATHLSF.

This clone was recorded only once. Other nucleotide sequences in the sample specify the same CDR3. The V and J genes are TRBV10-3 and TRBJ2-7, with 7 positions matching TRBD2. Germline trimming cut 6 bases from V and 2 bases from J; bases unmatched to any gene: 4. The length of the CDR3 is 13 residues. The germline V gene has CDR1 ENHRY and CDR2 SYGVKD. The CDR3 nucleotides read TGTGCCATCAGCCTAGCGGAGACCTACGAGCAGTACTTC. It translates to CAISLAETYEQYF.

The chain uses TRBV28 and TRBJ1-1; D ambiguous. Germline V gene lookup returns CDR1 MDHEN and CDR2 SYDVKM. Trimming took 6 bases from V and 5 from J, leaving 7 bases between them. The CDR3 spans 11 residues. For the CDR3, the DNA is TGTGCCAGCAGGCTCAATACTGAAGCTTTCTTT. Translating it yields CASRLNTEAFF.

This chain links TRBV21-1 with TRBJ2-5; the D call TRBD2 from the table was never checked on the DNA. TRBV21-1 is a pseudogene locus. The CDR3 is made up of 13 amino acids. This CDR3 reads CASLYGGGETQYF. CDR3 nucleotides: TGTGCCAGCCTATACGGGGGGGGTGAGACCCAGTACTTC.

The gene calls are TRBV7-8 and TRBJ1-2; 7 bases fit TRBD1. Germline-derived CDR1 and CDR2 are SGHVS and FQNEAQ. The CDR3 contains 13 residues. V lost 5 bases and J lost 8; bases outside the gene matches: 8. As DNA, the CDR3 is TGTGCCAGCAGCCGGGACAGTCTGTACGGCTACACCTTC. It specifies CASSRDSLYGYTF.

The gene calls are TRBV7-2 and TRBJ2-3; D remains unclear. Germline V lookup: CDR1 SGHTA, CDR2 FQGNSA. This CDR3 is built from 15 residues. V lost 3 bases to trimming and J lost 2 bases, with 12 bases between them. The CDR3 DNA is TGTGCCAGCAGCTTCGTAACGCTAGTCACAGATACGCAGTATTTT. This sequence encodes CASSFVTLVTDTQYF.

The CDR3 here is CASSQGPEDGPNQPQHF. The CDR3 nucleotides are TGCGCCAGCAGCCAAGGGCCCGAGGACGGACCGAATCAGCCCCAGCATTTT. The V gene is TRBV4-1, the J gene TRBJ1-5; no firm D call. Germline V gene lookup returns CDR1 MGHRA and CDR2 YSYEKL. The CDR3 has 17 residues. The V gene lost 1 base and the J gene lost 4 bases, with 17 bases spanning the gap.

The CDR3 DNA reads as TGTGCCAGCAGCTCGGACACGAACTATGGCTACACCTTC. Its translation is CASSSDTNYGYTF. The V call is TRBV11-2, the J call TRBJ1-2, with TRBD1 as a possible D gene (5 bases). Per germline, CDR1 SGHAT and CDR2 FQNNGV. The CDR3 contains 13 residues. Trimming stripped 4 bases from V and 2 bases from J, with 8 bases between.

The chain is built from TRBV5-4 and TRBJ2-7; 9 bases fit TRBD2. Germline V CDR1 and CDR2: SGHNT, YYREEE (reference sequence). J lost 6 bases, V lost 0 bases, and 13 bases had no gene match. The CDR3 spans 17 residues. CDR3 protein: CASSLVVLAGTPTEQYF. CDR3 nucleotide sequence: TGTGCCAGCAGCTTGGTGGTTCTAGCGGGAACTCCTACCGAGCAGTACTTC.

The CDR3: CASSSFLEGSEQFF. The CDR3 nucleotides read TGTGCCAGCAGTTCCTTTTTGGAGGGTAGTGAGCAGTTCTTC. This chain connects TRBV28 to TRBJ2-1; D possibly corresponds to TRBD2 (6 bases). The V gene lost 4 bases and the J gene lost 9 bases, with 16 bases spanning the gap. The CDR3 sequence is 14 residues long. Germline V gives CDR1 MDHEN, CDR2 SYDVKM.

The chain is built from TRBV2 and TRBJ2-2; D gene ambiguous. The CDR3 loop spans 10 amino acids. Germline V gives CDR1 SNHLY, CDR2 FYNNEI. V shed 7 bases and J shed 7 bases, with 4 bases lying between them. In DNA, the CDR3 is TGTGCCAGCAAGATCGGGGAGCTGTTTTTT. Amino acids: CASKIGELFF.